A single sample gave rise to the 2 T cell receptor beta chains below, sequenced in a study of blood T cell repertoires in COVID-19. Profiling relied on immunoSEQ multiplex PCR, and the TCRdb table lists in-frame clones only, not all of them. The table shows about 260,000 clones, with around 84% occurring only once. Material: PBMCs or T cells enriched from blood (not recorded which). The receptors were sampled from a young man with acute COVID-19.

The rearrangement joins TRBV5-6 to TRBJ1-4; 9 bases are shared with TRBD1. The CDR3 contains 16 residues. V shed 1 base, J shed 8 bases, and the junction held 9 bases outside the gene matches. Germline V CDR1 and CDR2: SGHDT, YYEEEE. The CDR3 protein is CASSLLPGTGTEKLFF. The CDR3 DNA follows: TGTGCCAGCAGCTTGTTACCAGGGACAGGGACCGAAAAACTGTTTTTT.

This rearrangement joins TRBV27 to TRBJ1-5; D unclear. The CDR3 spans 15 residues. Trimming cost V 2 bases and J 2 bases, with 10 bases left between them. CDR1 is MNHEY and CDR2 is SMNVEV in the germline V gene (reference sequence). CDR3: CASSLTVVGNQPQHF. For the CDR3, the DNA is TGTGCCAGCAGTTTAACAGTTGTAGGCAATCAGCCCCAGCATTTT.